The 5 T cell receptor beta chains listed next were all sequenced from one sample in a study of T cell responses to AZD1222 COVID-19 vaccine (dated by TCRdb to 2020 to 2022). Library method: the immunoSEQ multiplex PCR assay. This immuneACCESS table, as held by TCRdb, lists in-frame sequences with V and J called but not all clones. Of the missing ones, under half trace to an unresolved V gene in checked studies; the others have no known cause. The sample table holds 130,000 to 150,000 clones, of which 80% to 95% were seen once. Around 2.7% of the sample is held by the ten biggest clonotypes. Reading the label with the study, this specimen's time point is: baseline before first vaccination. The specimen was peripheral blood, collected on day 0 of AZD1222 vaccination. Receptors originate from an adult in good health.

This chain links TRBV6-2 or TRBV6-3 with TRBJ2-3; TRBD2 might be the D (7 bases). V shed 2 bases and J shed 5 bases, with 14 bases lying between them. The CDR3 contains 15 residues. Germline lookup yields CDR1 MNHEY and CDR2 SVGEGT. CDR3 residues: CASSYGGAEIDTQYF. CDR3 nucleotides: TGTGCCAGCAGTTACGGGGGGGCCGAGATAGATACGCAGTATTTT.

The V gene is TRBV5-1, the J gene TRBJ2-3, with 12 bases aligning to TRBD2. Germline trimming cut 0 bases from V and 6 bases from J; bases unmatched to any gene: 5. Germline assignment: CDR1 SGHRS and CDR2 YFSETQ. The CDR3 covers 16 residues. The CDR3 protein is CASSLVPSGGADTQYF. CDR3 coding DNA: TGCGCCAGCAGCTTGGTGCCTAGCGGGGGGGCGGATACGCAGTATTTT.

This rearrangement joins TRBV4-2 to TRBJ2-7, with 10 bases that match TRBD2. V trimming: 3 bases; J trimming: 2 bases; junction bases outside the gene matches: 7. This CDR3 region has 16 residues. Germline loops: CDR1 LGHNA, CDR2 YNFKEQ. In DNA, the CDR3 is TGTGCCAGCAGCCAGGTCAGCGGGAGGGTAACCTACGAGCAGTACTTC. Protein sequence: CASSQVSGRVTYEQYF.

The gene calls are TRBV5-1 and TRBJ1-2; TRBD1 is a possible D gene (6 bases). CDR1 and CDR2 from the germline V gene are SGHRS and YFSETQ. CDR3 length equals 13 residues. V lost 5 bases and J 3 bases, leaving 11 bases between the germline ends. The CDR3 protein is CASSPNRDYGYTF. CDR3 sequence (DNA): TGCGCCAGCAGTCCTAACAGGGACTATGGCTACACCTTC.

Here the CDR3 reads CASSFAAEDRDTQYF. The CDR3 DNA sequence: TGTGCCAGCAGCTTTGCGGCGGAGGACCGGGATACGCAGTATTTT. This chain links TRBV12-1 with TRBJ2-3; the table's D call, TRBD2, has no DNA check behind it. TRBV12-1 is a known pseudogene. This CDR3 comprises 15 residues.